This T cell receptor (beta chain) stems from a study of tumor-infiltrating lymphocytes in localized non-small cell lung cancer. Study-wide context: Some samples were collected after neoadjuvant chemotherapy; smokers, never-smokers and several histologies were included.

The CDR3 extends over 15 amino acids. V lost 4 bases and J 4 bases, leaving 14 bases between the germline ends. Germline CDR1 reads SGHDT; CDR2 reads YYEEEE. Study-level points and caveats: Tumors had more T cell infiltration than uninvolved lung, per TCRbeta sequencing and CD3 counts. Immunotypes IM1 and IM2 had similar TCR-derived T-cell fractions.

The method was immunoSEQ multiplex PCR; TCRdb's version includes in-frame clones alone and lacks a portion of them. This table holds approximately 13,000 clones, 79% found once. A word on this clone: The antigen remains undetermined.

The chain joins TRBV5-6 to TRBJ1-4; D uncertain. The sequence derives from a human donor with non-small cell lung cancer. Sequences were obtained from lung tumor tissue. The CDR3 sequence is CASSLSGIFNEKLFF. The CDR3 DNA reads TGTGCCAGCAGCCTATCCGGGATCTTTAATGAAAAACTGTTTTTT.